Below are 27 T cell receptor beta chains sequenced from a single sample in a study of OX40 agonist ivuxolimab in advanced cancers. Produced via immunoSEQ multiplex PCR; TCRdb's table is partial and in-frame only. The sample has about 91,000 clones, about 85% seen once. The sample here was CD4+ or CD8+ T cells sorted from blood, taken in a trial of the OX40 agonist ivuxolimab. These receptors all stem from an adult with an advanced solid tumor such as melanoma, head and neck, liver or kidney cancer.

The chain employs TRBV28 and TRBJ1-3; D call uncertain. Per germline, CDR1 MDHEN and CDR2 SYDVKM. The V and J ends lost 5 bases and 7 bases respectively, with 6 bases between them. The CDR3 loop spans 11 amino acids. The CDR3 nucleotides are TGTGCCAGCAGTGGAAGGAACACCATATATTTT. This gives the protein CASSGRNTIYF.

This clone was observed a handful of times. The rearrangement joins TRBV9 to TRBJ1-2; D remains unclear. The germline gives CDR1 SGDLS, CDR2 YYNGEE. Deletions cut 6 bases from V and 6 bases from J, with 15 bases between. The length of the CDR3 is 13 residues. The CDR3 sequence: CASTSGWENGYTF. CDR3 coding DNA: TGTGCCAGCACCAGCGGGTGGGAGAATGGCTACACCTTC.

This rearrangement joins TRBV6-1 to TRBJ1-1, with a tentative D call TRBD1 (5 bases). Trimming stripped 4 bases from V and 6 bases from J, with 12 bases between. CDR1 is MNHNS and CDR2 is SASEGT in the germline V gene. This CDR3 contains 13 residues. CDR3 residues: CASSVGRDAEAFF. The CDR3 coding sequence is TGTGCCAGCAGTGTGGGCAGGGACGCTGAAGCTTTCTTT.

The rearrangement links TRBV6-1 to TRBJ1-5; TRBD1 aligns across 10 bases. J gave up 5 bases and V 9 bases, and 10 bases lay outside the gene matches. CDR3 length equals 15 residues. CDR1 is MNHNS, CDR2 SASEGT, per germline. The CDR3 here is CASVSGTGADQPQHF. DNA of the CDR3: TGTGCCAGTGTCTCCGGGACAGGGGCGGATCAGCCCCAGCATTTT.

In its sample, this clone was seen a few times. The chain couples TRBV10-1 to TRBJ2-1, with D possibly matching TRBD1 (6 bases). Germline CDR1 WNHNN, CDR2 SYGVQD (reference sequence). The CDR3 is 15 amino acids. Between the trimmed V and J ends, which lost 0 bases and 8 bases, there was a span of 14 bases. This CDR3 is CASSESLGRGYEQFF. The CDR3 DNA sequence: TGCGCCAGCAGTGAGTCCCTGGGCAGGGGCTATGAGCAGTTCTTC.

The chain employs TRBV25-1 and TRBJ1-2; 8 nucleotides align to TRBD1. The V gene end was trimmed by 4 bases and the J gene end by 6 bases; junction bases not matched to a gene: 4. CDR1 and CDR2 (germline): MGHDK, SYGVNS. The CDR3 runs to 13 residues. The CDR3 DNA is TGTGCCAGCAGTGTCGCAGGGGGCCATGGCTACACCTTC. It is translated as CASSVAGGHGYTF.

The V call is TRBV10-3, the J call TRBJ2-5, with 7 bases aligning to TRBD1. V lost 6 bases and J lost 2; bases outside the gene matches: 12. CDR1 ENHRY and CDR2 SYGVKD come from the germline V gene. The CDR3 runs to 16 residues. CDR3 protein: CAISRSRQGGQETQYF. The CDR3 DNA reads TGTGCCATCAGCCGGTCCCGACAGGGCGGGCAAGAGACCCAGTACTTC.

This CDR3 is CASRPSGLNQPQHF. The CDR3 DNA is TGTGCCAGCAGGCCATCAGGGCTTAATCAGCCCCAGCATTTT. The chain couples TRBV6-4 to TRBJ1-5, with D possibly TRBD1 on 5 matching bases. V was pared by 6 bases and J by 4 bases, with 13 bases between. The CDR3 totals 14 residues. Per the germline V gene, CDR1 is MRHNA and CDR2 is SNTAGT.

V usage is TRBV7-9 and J usage is TRBJ2-2; a possible D gene is TRBD1 (5 bases). Germline CDR1 and CDR2: SEHNR and FQNEAQ (reference sequence). The CDR3 runs 14 residues. Deletions cut 0 bases from V and 7 bases from J, with 9 bases between. Here the CDR3 DNA reads TGTGCCAGCAGCTTAGCACAGGTGGTCGGGGAGCTGTTTTTT. Translating gives CASSLAQVVGELFF.

J is TRBJ2-3 and V is TRBV7-2, with a tentative D call TRBD2 (6 bases). The CDR3 contains 16 residues. CDR1 and CDR2 from the germline V gene are SGHTA and FQGNSA. V was clipped by 7 bases and J by 6 bases, with 23 bases between them. The CDR3 protein is CASTENGGSRSDTQYF. The CDR3 region has the DNA TGTGCCAGCACCGAGAACGGGGGTTCACGATCGGATACGCAGTATTTT.

In DNA form, the CDR3 reads TGTGCCAGCAGCTTGGGGGCGGGACAGTGGATCTCTGGGGCCAACGTCCTGACTTTC. It specifies CASSLGAGQWISGANVLTF. The V and J genes are TRBV11-1 and TRBJ2-6; D is perhaps TRBD1 (7 bases). Trimming took 3 bases from V and 0 from J, leaving 18 bases between them. The CDR3 covers 19 residues. The germline V gene has CDR1 SGHAT and CDR2 FQDESV (reference sequence).

The rearrangement joins TRBV6-5 to TRBJ2-7; D is undetermined. Per the germline V gene, CDR1 is MNHEY and CDR2 is SVGAGI. V lost 0 bases, J lost 0 bases, and 9 bases lay in between. The CDR3 is 15 amino acids. DNA for the CDR3: TGTGCCAGCAGTTACTCGAGCTGGAGCTCCTACGAGCAGTACTTC. This sequence encodes CASSYSSWSSYEQYF.

This chain connects TRBV10-3 to TRBJ2-3, with 9 nucleotides matching TRBD2. The germline CDR1 and CDR2 sequences are ENHRY and SYGVKD. The CDR3 consists of 16 residues. After removal of 3 bases from V and 0 bases from J, the junction contained 4 bases not matched to a gene. CDR3 DNA: TGTGCCATCAGTGACCCCGGGACTAGCAGCACAGATACGCAGTATTTT. Protein sequence: CAISDPGTSSTDTQYF.

The CDR3 coding sequence is TGCAGCGTTTTCAGTTCCGGGACAGGGGGACCCTATGGCTACACCTTC. Amino acid sequence: CSVFSSGTGGPYGYTF. V and J are TRBV29-1 and TRBJ1-2; 11 nucleotides line up with TRBD1. This CDR3 is built from 16 residues. The germline gives CDR1 SQVTM, CDR2 ANQGSEA. V was clipped by 5 bases and J by 4 bases; unmatched bases: 12.

This clone came up a few times. The gene calls are TRBV5-5 and TRBJ2-2; a possible D gene is TRBD2 (5 bases). The CDR3 has 15 residues. Germline values: CDR1 SGHKS, CDR2 YYEKEE (reference sequence). Between the trimmed V and J ends, which lost 0 bases and 9 bases, there was a span of 15 bases. The CDR3 nucleotides read TGTGCCAGCAGCTTGGAGCCCACTAGTTCCCGGGAGCTGTTTTTT. Translated, it gives CASSLEPTSSRELFF.

In DNA, the CDR3 is TGTGCCAGCAGCACCGCCGGGACAACCTCCTACGAGCAGTACTTC. Protein product: CASSTAGTTSYEQYF. V gene TRBV7-2 combines with J gene TRBJ2-7; maybe TRBD1 (6 bases). Germline CDR1 and CDR2: SGHTA and FQGNSA. The ends were cut back, 5 bases at V and 0 bases at J, with 14 bases in the middle. The CDR3 runs 15 residues.

J is TRBJ1-5 and V is TRBV4-3; D unresolved. Germline CDR1 is LGHNA and CDR2 is YSLEER. Deletions cut 1 base from V and 6 bases from J, with 7 bases between. The CDR3 spans 13 residues. The CDR3 sequence: CASSQGISQPQHF. The CDR3 bases are TGCGCCAGCAGCCAAGGGATCAGTCAGCCCCAGCATTTT.

The chain recombines TRBV2 with TRBJ1-4; no clear D gene. This CDR3 contains 15 residues. V was trimmed by 4 bases and J by 4 bases, leaving 13 bases between them. Germline V gives CDR1 SNHLY, CDR2 FYNNEI. The CDR3 loop is CASSGEAGLNEKLFF. The CDR3 DNA is TGTGCCAGCAGTGGGGAGGCCGGCCTTAATGAAAAACTGTTTTTT.

The V gene is TRBV7-2, the J gene TRBJ2-1; possibly TRBD1 or TRBD2 for D (6 bases each). In germline, CDR1 is SGHTA, CDR2 FQGNSA. This CDR3 comprises 14 residues. Trimming left V 5 bases short and J 9 bases short, with 17 bases between. The CDR3 loop reads CASSARLGGGEQFF. DNA of the CDR3: TGTGCCAGCAGCGCCCGGTTGGGGGGCGGTGAGCAGTTCTTC.

The chain carries TRBV5-1 and TRBJ1-3; D gene unclear. Germline V CDR1 and CDR2: SGHRS, YFSETQ. The length of the CDR3 is 13 residues. Trimming left V 5 bases short and J 2 bases short, with 8 bases between. The CDR3 protein is CASRQAAGNTIYF. CDR3 DNA sequence: TGCGCCAGCAGGCAGGCTGCTGGAAACACCATATATTTT.

This rearrangement joins TRBV19 to TRBJ2-3; tentatively, D is TRBD1 (6 bases). The CDR3 runs to 17 residues. The germline gives CDR1 LNHDA, CDR2 SQIVND (reference sequence). Trimming removed 8 bases from V and 0 bases from J, with 21 bases in between. CDR3 bases: TGTGCCAGTGCAGGGGCGACCGGGACCCTAAGCACAGATACGCAGTATTTT. Its protein product is CASAGATGTLSTDTQYF.

The chain recombines TRBV6-6 with TRBJ1-2; TRBD1 agrees at 7 bases. Germline V gene sequence: CDR1 MNHNY, CDR2 SVGAGI (reference sequence). V was clipped by 2 bases and J by 4 bases; unmatched bases: 10. The CDR3 has 16 residues. The CDR3 DNA reads as TGTGCCAGCAGTTACCCGGGACAGAGAAACTTCTATGGCTACACCTTC. Amino acid sequence: CASSYPGQRNFYGYTF.

The V call is TRBV19, the J call TRBJ1-5, with TRBD1 matching 8 bases. The J segment lost 0 bases and the V segment lost 5 bases, leaving 9 bases of the junction unmatched. The CDR3 spans 17 residues. Germline V gene data show CDR1 as LNHDA and CDR2 as SQIVND (reference sequence). The DNA for the CDR3 is TGTGCCAGTAGTCCGCGGACAGGGATTTTTAGCAATCAGCCCCAGCATTTT. It codes for CASSPRTGIFSNQPQHF.

The chain uses TRBV10-3 and TRBJ2-2; the D gene could be TRBD1 or TRBD2 (5 bases each). Per the germline V gene, CDR1 is ENHRY and CDR2 is SYGVKD. The CDR3 has 21 amino acids. Trimming removed 3 bases from V and 1 base from J, with 27 bases in between. The CDR3 region is CAISDPLGEGVIRGNTGELFF. DNA of the CDR3: TGTGCCATCAGTGACCCCCTCGGGGAAGGGGTAATCCGTGGGAACACCGGGGAGCTGTTTTTT.

V gene TRBV6-5 combines with J gene TRBJ1-2; D is perhaps TRBD1 (6 bases). Trimming took off 7 bases at V and 0 bases at J, with 15 bases between the two ends. The CDR3 sequence is 15 residues long. CDR1 MNHEY and CDR2 SVGAGI come from the germline V gene. The CDR3 DNA reads TGTGCCAGCACACGTGGGGGGGCTTCTAACTATGGCTACACCTTC. Protein product: CASTRGGASNYGYTF.

The chain uses TRBV6-6 and TRBJ1-6, with 7 bases identical to TRBD1. J was trimmed by 7 bases and V by 6 bases; bases with no gene match: 9. The CDR3 contains 15 residues. CDR1 and CDR2 (germline): MNHNY, SVGAGI (reference sequence). The DNA for the CDR3 is TGTGCCAGCAGCGGGACAGCACCCCCAAATTCACCCCTCCACTTT. Amino acid sequence: CASSGTAPPNSPLHF.

CDR3 amino acids: CASSKSTGNTEAFF. Written as DNA, the CDR3 is TGTGCCAGCAGCAAATCGACAGGGAACACTGAAGCTTTCTTT. This chain connects TRBV5-4 to TRBJ1-1, with D possibly matching TRBD1 (6 bases). CDR3 length: 14 residues. With 4 bases removed from V and 1 base from J, the gap between germline ends came to 11 bases. The germline V gene has CDR1 SGHNT and CDR2 YYREEE (reference sequence).